The 27 T cell receptor beta chains reported below all come from one sample, sequenced in a study of blood T cell repertoires in COVID-19. The repertoire was sequenced with immunoSEQ multiplex PCR; TCRdb's copy has only in-frame clones and lacks some. The sample includes 150,000 to 200,000 clones, 60% to 80% seen only once; the top ten take roughly a sixth. Sequenced material: peripheral blood. These receptors were obtained from a man aged 55 to 69 with active or convalescent COVID-19.

The chain links TRBV24-1 to TRBJ1-5; 7 nucleotides align to TRBD1. CDR1 KGHDR and CDR2 SFDVKD come from the germline V gene. CDR3 size: 14 residues. V lost 5 bases, J lost 2 bases, and 2 bases stayed unmatched. The CDR3 DNA follows: TGTGCCACCAGTGTTACAGGGGGCAATCAGCCCCAGCATTTT. It translates to CATSVTGGNQPQHF.

CDR3: CASVSGGDWINYGYTF. The CDR3 DNA reads TGTGCCAGCGTATCGGGGGGCGATTGGATTAACTATGGCTACACCTTC. The chain couples TRBV28 to TRBJ1-2; TRBD1 is a possible D gene (6 bases). The germline V gene encodes CDR1 MDHEN and CDR2 SYDVKM. Trimming removed 8 bases from V and 1 base from J, with 20 bases in between. The CDR3 has 16 amino acids.

This chain joins TRBV9 and TRBJ2-1; 7 nucleotides line up with TRBD2. The CDR3 is 15 amino acids. From germline, CDR1 is SGDLS and CDR2 YYNGEE. Trimming at V came to 3 bases and at J to 5 bases, leaving 8 bases not matched to a gene. CDR3: CASSAVSGIHNEQFF. CDR3 sequence (DNA): TGTGCCAGCAGCGCCGTCAGCGGGATACACAATGAGCAGTTCTTC.

This sequence joins TRBV3-1 (or the pseudogene TRBV3-2) and TRBJ2-7; 9 bases are a match to TRBD2. The CDR3 contains 14 residues. J was trimmed by 5 bases and V by 7 bases; bases with no gene match: 9. Germline V gene sequence: CDR1 LGHDT, CDR2 YNNKEL (reference sequence). CDR3: CASKLTSGLDEQYF. The CDR3 DNA reads TGTGCCAGCAAACTAACTAGCGGGCTGGACGAGCAGTACTTC.

The chain employs TRBV10-3 and TRBJ2-3; 11 nucleotides line up with TRBD2. The junction had 1 base not matched to a gene; V was cut back by 2 bases and J by 3 bases. CDR3 length: 15 amino acids. The germline V gene has CDR1 ENHRY and CDR2 SYGVKD. The CDR3 loop is CAISERTSGTDTQYF. The CDR3 DNA reads as TGTGCCATCAGTGAGAGGACTAGCGGGACAGATACGCAGTATTTT.

The V gene is TRBV28, the J gene TRBJ2-6; D is undetermined. V gave up 6 bases and J gave up 0 bases, with 6 bases separating them. This CDR3 has 14 residues. In germline, CDR1 is MDHEN, CDR2 SYDVKM. DNA for the CDR3: TGTGCCAGCAGGCTGAGCTCTGGGGCCAACGTCCTGACTTTC. It is translated as CASRLSSGANVLTF.

Only one count was recorded for this clone. The rearrangement links TRBV28 to TRBJ2-2; 7 bases are a match to TRBD2. After removal of 6 bases from V and 3 bases from J, the junction contained 13 bases not matched to a gene. Germline V gene sequence: CDR1 MDHEN, CDR2 SYDVKM. The CDR3 covers 17 residues. The CDR3 sequence is CASRIGAGVIYTGELFF. CDR3 coding DNA: TGTGCCAGCAGAATTGGGGCGGGAGTCATATACACCGGGGAGCTGTTTTTT.

The chain joins TRBV9 to TRBJ2-1; 7 nucleotides match TRBD2. This CDR3 has 20 amino acids. The ends lost 0 bases at V and 0 bases at J; junction bases unmatched: 15. CDR1 is SGDLS and CDR2 is YYNGEE in the germline V gene. The CDR3 DNA reads as TGTGCCAGCAGCGTAGAAGCGGGGTGGATACAATGGAGCTCCTACAATGAGCAGTTCTTC. Encoded protein: CASSVEAGWIQWSSYNEQFF.

The V and J genes are TRBV6-5 and TRBJ2-3, with 7 bases aligning to TRBD2. The germline CDR1 and CDR2 sequences are MNHEY and SVGAGI. The CDR3 length is 16 residues. The V gene end was trimmed by 2 bases and the J gene end by 8 bases; junction bases not matched to a gene: 13. CDR3 in amino acids: CASSYLGGRMFGTQYF. Here the CDR3 DNA reads TGTGCCAGCAGTTACCTCGGCGGGAGAATGTTCGGTACGCAGTATTTT.

The chain couples TRBV28 to TRBJ2-5; 9 positions match TRBD2. CDR1 and CDR2 from the germline V gene are MDHEN and SYDVKM. There are 15 residues in the CDR3. With 5 bases clipped from V and 5 bases from J, the junction kept 9 bases outside the gene matches. The CDR3 nucleotides read TGTGCCAGCAGTCCCGCAGGAGCGGGAGGCGAGACCCAGTACTTC. This sequence encodes CASSPAGAGGETQYF.

This rearrangement joins TRBV6-6 to TRBJ1-1; D is unclear. The CDR3 has 11 amino acids. V was clipped by 3 bases and J by 12 bases, with 11 bases between them. The germline CDR1 and CDR2 sequences are MNHNY and SVGAGI (reference sequence). CDR3 sequence reads: CASSYWEGTFF. The CDR3 bases are TGTGCCAGCAGTTATTGGGAGGGAACTTTCTTT.

V and J are TRBV10-3 and TRBJ1-4; D is undetermined. The germline V gene encodes CDR1 ENHRY and CDR2 SYGVKD. The CDR3 length is 14 residues. V lost 4 bases and J 1 base, leaving 7 bases between the germline ends. The CDR3 region has the DNA TGTGCCATCAGTGGTGCGGGAACTAATGAAAAACTGTTTTTT. This translates into CAISGAGTNEKLFF.

The rearrangement uses TRBV7-8 and TRBJ2-5, with D possibly matching TRBD1 (6 bases). Between the trimmed V and J ends, which lost 5 bases and 4 bases, there was a span of 14 bases. This CDR3 contains 14 residues. Germline loops: CDR1 SGHVS, CDR2 FQNEAQ. CDR3 sequence (DNA): TGTGCCAGCAGCCACCGGACAGAAACAGAGACCCAGTACTTC. It specifies CASSHRTETETQYF. The variable domain in full, completed from reference TRBV7-8 and TRBJ2-5, reads GAGVSQSPRYKVAKRGQDVALRCDPISGHVSLFWYQQALGQGPEFLTYFQNEAQLDKSGLPSDRFFAERPEGSVSTLKIQRTQQEDSAVYLCASSHRTETETQYFGPGTRLLVL.

The V gene is TRBV7-9, the J gene TRBJ2-3; 7 bases are shared with TRBD2. The CDR3 totals 15 residues. Germline V gene sequence: CDR1 SEHNR, CDR2 FQNEAQ (reference sequence). The ends lost 2 bases at V and 5 bases at J; junction bases unmatched: 7. The chain's CDR3 is CASSLTTGGIDTQYF. CDR3 DNA sequence: TGTGCCAGCAGCTTAACGACGGGAGGTATAGATACGCAGTATTTT.

The chain uses TRBV19 and TRBJ1-4; 7 bases match TRBD1. CDR3 length: 16 amino acids. CDR1 LNHDA and CDR2 SQIVND come from the germline V gene (reference sequence). The J segment lost 0 bases and the V segment lost 10 bases, leaving 11 bases of the junction unmatched. The chain's CDR3 is CATFPGGDATNEKLFF. The CDR3 coding sequence is TGTGCCACTTTTCCAGGGGGTGATGCAACTAATGAAAAACTGTTTTTT.

The rearrangement uses TRBV4-3 and TRBJ2-6, with 8 bases lining up with TRBD1. The germline CDR1 and CDR2 sequences are LGHNA and YSLEER. The CDR3 is 16 residues long. V lost 0 bases and J lost 2; bases outside the gene matches: 0. CDR3 amino acids: CASSQETGAGANVLTF. The CDR3 bases are TGCGCCAGCAGCCAAGAGACAGGGGCTGGGGCCAACGTCCTGACTTTC.

This clone was counted between two and nine times. The gene calls are TRBV19 and TRBJ2-7; the match to TRBD2 covers 9 bases. This CDR3 contains 13 residues. V was pared by 8 bases and J by 6 bases, with 8 bases of the junction left unmatched. Germline V lookup: CDR1 LNHDA, CDR2 SQIVND (reference sequence). CDR3 sequence: CASQLAGVPEQYF. The DNA of the CDR3 is TGTGCCAGTCAACTAGCGGGTGTACCCGAGCAGTACTTC.

The J gene is TRBJ2-1, the V gene TRBV27; TRBD2 might be the D (5 bases). In germline, CDR1 is MNHEY, CDR2 SMNVEV (reference sequence). The V end lost 3 bases, the J end lost 7 bases, and 10 bases lay between the germline ends. The CDR3 has 13 residues. The chain's CDR3 is CASSFLASNEQFF. DNA for the CDR3: TGTGCCAGCAGTTTCCTAGCAAGTAATGAGCAGTTCTTC.

The rearrangement joins TRBV4-3 to TRBJ1-1; a weak D match, TRBD1 (5 bases). The CDR3 contains 16 residues. Trimming removed 0 bases at V and 3 bases at J, with 14 bases between. Germline V gene sequence: CDR1 LGHNA, CDR2 YSLEER. The CDR3, as DNA: TGCGCCAGCAGCCAAGAGGGAAGGGGCTGGGACACTGAAGCTTTCTTT. This codes for CASSQEGRGWDTEAFF.

The J gene is TRBJ1-1, the V gene TRBV19; the D is unclear. CDR3 size: 14 residues. The germline CDR1 and CDR2 sequences are LNHDA and SQIVND (reference sequence). The V end lost 4 bases, the J end lost 0 bases, and 9 bases lay between the germline ends. CDR3 in DNA: TGTGCCAGTAGTAAACAGCGGATGAACACTGAAGCTTTCTTT. It is translated as CASSKQRMNTEAFF.

The chain joins TRBV6-4 to TRBJ2-2; TRBD2 matches at 7 bases. The junction had 3 bases not matched to a gene; V was cut back by 6 bases and J by 5 bases. Looked up from germline, CDR1 is MRHNA and CDR2 is SNTAGT. The CDR3 is 13 residues long. The CDR3, as DNA: TGTGCCAGCAGCTGGGAGGGGACCGGGGAGCTGTTTTTT. Its translation is CASSWEGTGELFF.

J is TRBJ2-2 and V is TRBV24-1, with 12 bases identical to TRBD2. The CDR3 contains 18 residues. Unmatched junction bases numbered 8, after V lost 4 bases and J lost 3 bases. CDR1 KGHDR and CDR2 SFDVKD come from the germline V gene. CDR3 sequence reads: CATSDPTSGRSDTGELFF. CDR3 sequence (DNA): TGTGCCACCAGTGACCCTACTAGCGGGAGGTCAGACACCGGGGAGCTGTTTTTT.

This clone showed up just a few times. At the DNA level, this CDR3 is encoded by other sequences in the same sample as well. V and J are TRBV5-1 and TRBJ2-7, with D unclear. The CDR3 covers 14 residues. Per germline, CDR1 SGHRS and CDR2 YFSETQ. With 0 bases removed from V and 0 bases from J, the gap between germline ends came to 7 bases. The CDR3 bases are TGCGCCAGCAGCTTGGTCCTGAGCTCCTACGAGCAGTACTTC. Translating gives CASSLVLSSYEQYF.

The chain has TRBV5-1 and TRBJ1-2; D may be TRBD1 (6 bases). V lost 0 bases and J lost 7, with 13 bases in between. CDR3 length: 14 amino acids. Germline V gene sequence: CDR1 SGHRS, CDR2 YFSETQ. The CDR3 loop is CASSLEQGRRGYTF. CDR3 in DNA: TGCGCCAGCAGCTTGGAACAGGGACGCCGTGGCTACACCTTC.

This clone was observed a single time. V and J are TRBV5-1 and TRBJ2-1; 8 bases are a match to TRBD1. In germline, CDR1 is SGHRS, CDR2 YFSETQ. This CDR3 is 15 amino acids long. Trimming cost V 5 bases and J 4 bases; bases outside gene matches: 8. The CDR3 sequence is CASSVPGQVYNEQFF. DNA of the CDR3: TGCGCCAGCAGTGTCCCGGGACAGGTATACAATGAGCAGTTCTTC.

The genes are TRBV7-2 and TRBJ1-5, with a possible D match to TRBD1 (6 bases). The V gene's germline CDR1 is SGHTA and CDR2 FQGNSA. V was pared by 0 bases and J by 10 bases, with 16 bases between. This CDR3 comprises 15 residues. For the CDR3, the DNA is TGTGCCAGCAGCTTAGCCTCCAGGGGTGAAAGTCCCCAGCATTTT. Translated: CASSLASRGESPQHF.

J is TRBJ2-1 and V is TRBV2; TRBD2 matches at 13 bases. Looked up from germline, CDR1 is SNHLY and CDR2 is FYNNEI. The CDR3 contains 15 residues. V lost 7 bases and J lost 5; bases outside the gene matches: 5. The CDR3 sequence is CASTRGTSGNNEQFF. For the CDR3, the DNA is TGTGCCAGCACCCGTGGGACTAGCGGGAACAATGAGCAGTTCTTC.